This record concerns one T cell receptor beta chain sequence. Its antigen is not known. The sequenced fragment ends 3 residues before the CDR3 boundary, so the rest is inferred from the germline J gene. Libraries were prepared by immunoSEQ multiplex PCR; TCRdb keeps only in-frame clonotypes and omits some of them. The sample has tens of thousands of clones. Germline lookup yields CDR1 SEHNR and CDR2 FQNEAQ (reference sequence). V was cut by 1 base and J by 1 base, with 8 bases left in between. The CDR3 has 14 amino acids. The entry originates in a study of Tregs in tolerant kidney transplant recipients. In the study overall: The nonmyeloablative bone marrow transplants came from related graft donors, with transient mixed chimerism. Study outcomes and limitations: Antigen-driven expansion was suggested because donor-specific Tregs expanded more than all Tregs in tolerant patients.

This TCR was sampled from a human donor who received a combined kidney and bone marrow transplant. The V gene is TRBV7-9, the J gene TRBJ2-7; D unresolved. The sequences come from CD4+ T cells from blood, collected before the transplant. CDR3 sequence reads: CASSLDQLSYEQYF. The CDR3 DNA, read in part, is TGTGCCAGCAGCTTAGACCAGTTATCCTACGAG. Full variable domain (outside the CDR3, taken from reference TRBV7-9 and TRBJ2-7): DTGVSQNPRHKITKRGQNVTFRCDPISEHNRLYWYRQTLGQGPEFLTYFQNEAQLEKSRLLSDRFSAERPKGSFSTLEIQRTEQGDSAMYLCASSLDQLSYEQYFGPGTRLTVT.